This entry lists 5 T cell receptor beta chains sequenced from one sample in a study of blood T cell repertoires in COVID-19. Produced via immunoSEQ multiplex PCR; TCRdb's table is partial and in-frame only. The sample consists of under 250,000 clones, around three quarters of them appearing once. Specimen: peripheral blood. These receptors came from a woman between 70 and 85 years old with acute or convalescent COVID-19.

This chain joins TRBV4-3 and TRBJ2-5; TRBD2 matches 12 bases. J gave up 3 bases and V 3 bases, and 17 bases lay outside the gene matches. This CDR3 spans 20 amino acids. CDR1 and CDR2 (germline): LGHNA, YSLEER. DNA for the CDR3: TGCGCCAGCAGCCAGTACGCCTCCGGGACTAGCGGGTTATTGGAAGAGACCCAGTACTTC. Protein: CASSQYASGTSGLLEETQYF.

The chain has TRBV3-1 (or the pseudogene TRBV3-2) and TRBJ1-5; 8 nucleotides agree with TRBD1. CDR1 and CDR2 from the germline V gene are LGHDT and YNNKEL (reference sequence). With V trimmed by 5 bases and J by 6 bases, 6 bases remained unmatched. The CDR3 is made up of 14 amino acids. The CDR3 loop is CASSNGQGAQPQHF. For the CDR3, the DNA is TGTGCCAGCAGCAATGGACAGGGAGCTCAGCCCCAGCATTTT.

The rearrangement links TRBV7-2 to TRBJ2-2; 10 bases match TRBD2. The J segment lost 4 bases and the V segment lost 7 bases, leaving 9 bases of the junction unmatched. The CDR3 runs to 16 residues. Germline assignment: CDR1 SGHTA and CDR2 FQGNSA. The CDR3 is CASTRSGGVSTGELFF. CDR3 sequence (DNA): TGTGCCAGCACTAGGAGCGGGGGGGTGAGCACCGGGGAGCTGTTTTTT.

This clone was counted between two and nine times. This chain joins TRBV10-3 and TRBJ1-5, with 7 bases lining up with TRBD1. V was clipped by 11 bases and J by 0 bases; unmatched bases: 7. The CDR3 has 14 residues. Per the germline V gene, CDR1 is ENHRY and CDR2 is SYGVKD. CDR3 in amino acids: CALTGAPSNQPQHF. The DNA of the CDR3 is TGTGCCCTAACAGGGGCGCCTAGCAATCAGCCCCAGCATTTT.

As concerns this clone: Other DNA sequences in the sample encode the same CDR3. The chain links TRBV11-2 to TRBJ2-1; D gene unclear. Germline lookup yields CDR1 SGHAT and CDR2 FQNNGV. The CDR3 covers 13 residues. V lost 1 base to trimming and J lost 4 bases, with 5 bases between them. Here the CDR3 reads CASSLARYNEQFF. CDR3 in DNA: TGTGCCAGCAGCTTAGCCAGATACAATGAGCAGTTCTTC.